The rows below give T cell receptor beta chains drawn from one sample of a study of cytomegalovirus exposure and HLA in healthy donors. Assay: immunoSEQ multiplex PCR; the TCRdb copy retains only in-frame clones and omits some. The data hold 150,000 or so clones, with almost 80% observed a single time. Sequencing was performed on PBMCs. The receptors were sampled from a man in his forties or fifties in good health and CMV-seropositive. CDR3s include the opening cysteine and the closing phenylalanine or tryptophan. The order of the fields is clone size, D gene, J gene, V gene, CDR3 DNA, CDR3 protein. The D gene is left open where the match is weak. Expanded clones get a size class; other rows say once, few or many, or leave the size out.

few NA TRBJ1-1 TRBV9 TGTGCCAGCAGCGTCGGGTCCTATAGCTATGCTTTCTTT CASSVGSYSYAFF
NA NA TRBJ2-5 TRBV5-1 TGCGCCAGCAGCTCGGAGGGCCCAGGAGAGACCCAGTACTTC CASSSEGPGETQYF
NA NA TRBJ2-5 TRBV15 TGTGCCACCAGCAGAGAGCCTCAGGGTGGAGAGACCCAGTACTTC CATSREPQGGETQYF
NA TRBD2 TRBJ2-7 TRBV5-4 TGTGCCAGCAGTCATACCGGGACTAAGTTGATGAACGAGCAGTACTTC CASSHTGTKLMNEQYF
NA NA TRBJ2-7 TRBV7-8 TGTGCCAGCAGCCCCTCTCGGCGGACCTACGAGCAGTACTTC CASSPSRRTYEQYF
NA NA TRBJ2-7 TRBV27 TGTGCCAGCAGTTTAACAGGGACCGTGGGGCAGTACTTC CASSLTGTVGQYF
NA NA TRBJ2-6 TRBV19 TGTGCTCGGCCAGGGGCCAACGGCCTGACTTTC CARPGANGLTF
NA TRBD1 TRBJ1-2 TRBV7-6 TGTGCCAGCAGCCCGACAGGGAACTATGGCTACACCTTC CASSPTGNYGYTF
few NA TRBJ2-3 TRBV2 TGTGCCAGCAGGGAATACACAGATACGCAGTATTTT CASREYTDTQYF
NA NA TRBJ2-1 TRBV25-1 TGTGCCAGCTCGGGGATCGAGGCGGGAATGGCTCAGTTCTTC CASSGIEAGMAQFF
NA TRBD2 TRBJ2-5 TRBV11-3 TGTGCCAGCAGCTTAGTCAGGGGTGCGGGAGGACAGACCCAGTACTTC CASSLVRGAGGQTQYF
NA NA TRBJ1-5 TRBV5-3 TGTGCCAGAAGCTTGGAGGCTAAAGTCCCGGGGCCCCAGCATTTT CARSLEAKVPGPQHF
NA NA TRBJ2-6 TRBV2 TGTGCCAGCAAAGCTACAGCCTCTGGGGCCAACGGCCTGACTTTC CASKATASGANGLTF
once NA TRBJ1-1 TRBV10-2 TGCGCCAGCACTACACAGGGTAAGGGGACTGAAGCTTTCTTT CASTTQGKGTEAFF
NA NA TRBJ1-2 TRBV19 TGTGCCAGTAGTAGCAGGGGAGTAAGGGGCTACACCTTC CASSSRGVRGYTF
NA NA TRBJ1-2 TRBV6-5 TGTGCCAGCAGTTACTCGATTAGCGGAAACTATGGCTACACCTTC CASSYSISGNYGYTF
NA NA TRBJ2-2 TRBV7-2 TGTGCCAGCAGCTTAGTAGGGACTTCCCAGCTTACCGGGGAGCTGTTTTTT CASSLVGTSQLTGELFF
NA TRBD1 TRBJ2-7 TRBV11-2 TGTGCCAGCAGCAGATCACAGGGGGCCTACGAGCAGTACTTC CASSRSQGAYEQYF
once TRBD1 TRBJ2-3 TRBV7-3 TGTGCCAGCAGCTCTACAGGGGTAGGAGATACGCAGTATTTT CASSSTGVGDTQYF
NA NA TRBJ2-5 TRBV2 TGTGCCAGCAGTGATAGTTACAGCCCAGAGACCCAGTACTTC CASSDSYSPETQYF
NA NA TRBJ2-7 TRBV28 TGTGCCAGCAGTTCCCACAGTAATTACGAGCAGTACTTC CASSSHSNYEQYF
NA NA TRBJ2-3 TRBV9 TGTGCCAGCAGCCCTCGGGTGGCGGTCACAGATACGCAGTATTTT CASSPRVAVTDTQYF
few TRBD1 TRBJ1-4 TRBV5-4 TGTGCCAGCAGCATACAGGGGGGAGGAAAACTGTTTTTT CASSIQGGGKLFF
NA TRBD2 TRBJ2-7 TRBV11-3 TGTGCCAGCAGCTCCCGGACTAGCGGCTACTACGAGCAGTACTTC CASSSRTSGYYEQYF
NA TRBD2 TRBJ2-7 TRBV28 TGTGCCAGCAGTTTATACGCTAGCGGAGTCTACGAGCAGTACTTC CASSLYASGVYEQYF
few TRBD2 TRBJ2-7 TRBV27 TGTGCCAGCAGTCCCCCGGGGGGTCCCTCCTACGAGCAGTACTTC CASSPPGGPSYEQYF
NA NA TRBJ1-3 TRBV5-4 TGTGCCAGCAGCTTGGACACCCTCTCTGGAAACACCATATATTTT CASSLDTLSGNTIYF
NA NA TRBJ2-4 TRBV19 TGTGCCAGTAGTATCCCCAGGGATGGAAACAGTCAGTACTTC CASSIPRDGNSQYF
NA TRBD2 TRBJ2-7 TRBV5-1 TGCGCCAGCAGCCCCCAGTTCGTCGCGGGAGGGCCCCCCTACGAGCAGTACTTC CASSPQFVAGGPPYEQYF
NA NA TRBJ2-5 TRBV18 TGTGCCAGCTCACCACTGACAGGATTTGCAGAGACCCAGTACTTC CASSPLTGFAETQYF
NA NA TRBJ2-7 TRBV18 TGTGCCAGCTCACTCATCGGGTACGAGCAGTACTTC CASSLIGYEQYF
NA TRBD1 TRBJ1-5 TRBV5-5 TGTGCCAGCAGCAGGGACAGGGATCAGCCCCAGCATTTT CASSRDRDQPQHF
NA TRBD2 TRBJ2-5 TRBV29-1 TGCAGCGCCGGACTAGCGGGAGGGATGGAGACCCAGTACTTC CSAGLAGGMETQYF
NA TRBD1 TRBJ1-2 TRBV5-4 TGTGCCAGCAGTTCACAGGGGAAACTTCGGGGCTACACCTTC CASSSQGKLRGYTF
once NA TRBJ2-1 TRBV21-1 TGTGCCAGCAGCATTCGGACTAGCGGGAGCTCCTACAATGAGCAGTTCTTC CASSIRTSGSSYNEQFF
NA TRBD2 TRBJ2-1 TRBV6-1 TGTGCCAGCAGTGAAGTACTAGCGGGAGGAGAAAATGAGCAGTTCTTC CASSEVLAGGENEQFF
NA TRBD1 TRBJ2-7 TRBV14 TGTGCCAGCAGCCAATTTGACAGGGGACTCTCCTACGAGCAGTACTTC CASSQFDRGLSYEQYF
NA NA TRBJ1-4 TRBV9 TGTGCCAGCAGCTTAGCTACCCATAATGAAAAACTGTTTTTT CASSLATHNEKLFF
NA TRBD2 TRBJ2-2 TRBV5-1 TGCGCCAGCAGCATCCCTAGCGGGGCCTTGGGCGGGGAGCTGTTTTTT CASSIPSGALGGELFF
NA TRBD2 TRBJ2-7 TRBV19 TGTGCCAGTAGTTTCCCCGGGACTAGCGGGAGAGCCTCCTACGAGCAGTACTTC CASSFPGTSGRASYEQYF
NA TRBD1 TRBJ2-7 TRBV23-1 TGCGCCAGCAGTCCCTCCGGGACAGAAGGACACGAGCAGTACTTC CASSPSGTEGHEQYF
NA NA TRBJ2-1 TRBV9 TGTGCCAGCAGCGTAGTACGTGGTTCGGGTGAGCAGTTCTTC CASSVVRGSGEQFF
NA TRBD1 TRBJ2-1 TRBV4-2 TGTGCCAGCAGCCAAGGGGACAGGGAAAGTAATGAGCAGTTCTTC CASSQGDRESNEQFF
NA TRBD2 TRBJ2-7 TRBV10-2 TGCGCCACGGGGCGGCTAGCGGGAGGCTACGAGCAGTACTTC CATGRLAGGYEQYF
NA NA TRBJ1-4 TRBV28 TGTGCCAGCAGTTGGGCCGCAACTAATGAAAAACTGTTTTTT CASSWAATNEKLFF
NA NA TRBJ1-2 TRBV19 TGTGCCAGTAGTATTCCCTCGGAGGACTATGGCTACACCTTC CASSIPSEDYGYTF
NA NA TRBJ2-1 TRBV5-4 TGTGCCAGCAGCCAGACTAGTGGCTCCTACAATGAGCAGTTCTTC CASSQTSGSYNEQFF
few TRBD2 TRBJ2-1 TRBV7-9 TGTGCCAGCAGCTCCAGTGGACTAGGGAATGAGCAGTTCTTC CASSSSGLGNEQFF
NA NA TRBJ1-1 TRBV18 TGTGCCAGCTCACCAGACGGGGGGAAGAACACTGAAGCTTTCTTT CASSPDGGKNTEAFF
few NA TRBJ2-3 TRBV2 TGTGCCAGCAGTGGGGGTCGGGGTGGGGTCACAGATACGCAGTATTTT CASSGGRGGVTDTQYF
NA TRBD1 TRBJ2-1 TRBV6-5 TGTGCCAGCACCCAGACAGGGGGGAATTACAATGAGCAGTTCTTC CASTQTGGNYNEQFF
NA NA TRBJ2-3 TRBV10-3 TGTGCCATCGAGGGTAATACAGATACGCAGTATTTT CAIEGNTDTQYF
once NA TRBJ2-5 TRBV5-4 TGTGCCAGCAGCTTGTACCAGGGGGAGACCCAGTACTTC CASSLYQGETQYF
NA TRBD1 TRBJ2-5 TRBV5-1 TGCGCCAGCAGCTTGTCGGGGACAGGGAGAGAGACCCAGTACTTC CASSLSGTGRETQYF
NA TRBD2 TRBJ2-5 TRBV11-3 TGTGCCAGCAGCTCCCGGGGTAGCGGGAGATTAGGAGAGACCCAGTACTTC CASSSRGSGRLGETQYF
NA NA TRBJ2-2 TRBV5-6 TGTGCCAGCACATTTTCGAACACCGGGGAGCTGTTTTTT CASTFSNTGELFF
NA NA TRBJ2-1 TRBV5-1 TGCGCCAGCAGCTCGATGACAGCGGGCAATGAGCAGTTCTTC CASSSMTAGNEQFF